This T cell receptor (beta chain) came from a study of shared clonotypes between healthy human individuals. Study-level information: Researchers assigned three CD4 naive, three CD4 memory, two CD8 naive and one CD8 memory plate to each donor.

This clone was seen a single time. An approximately 200 ng quantity of DNA, tens of thousands of T cell genomes, went into the sorted-subset replicate PCRs. Sequencing used immunoSEQ multiplex PCR; TCRdb keeps in-frame clones, though not all of them. The repertoire holds 180,000 or so clones, 90% to 95% seen once, with 0.067% in the top ten. Division of CD4+ cells produced a CD45RA+ naive subset and a CD45RA-negative memory subset. Germline V lookup: CDR1 KGHSH, CDR2 LQKENI. The germline V and J ends were trimmed by 3 bases and 11 bases, with 19 bases remaining between them. The CDR3 extends over 14 amino acids.

The rearrangement uses TRBV18 and TRBJ2-5, with D possibly matching TRBD2 (6 bases). This receptor was taken from a woman aged 30 to 39 in good health. The sample taken for sequencing was naive CD4+ T cells sorted from blood. Sample subset: CD45RA+ positively selected. The chain's CDR3 is CASSPTGGNYQQYF. The CDR3 region has the DNA TGTGCCAGCTCACCTACTGGGGGGAACTACCAGCAGTACTTC.